These 20 T cell receptor beta chains share one sample of origin, sequenced in a study of cytomegalovirus exposure and HLA in healthy donors. Primers included in the PCR were 60 Vbeta and 13 Jbeta primers. Using immunoSEQ multiplex PCR, the repertoire was profiled, and TCRdb retains in-frame clones only, with some absent. The table lists 100,000 to 120,000 clones, roughly 12% of them singletons. The sample was PBMCs. The receptors here all came from a man in his forties or fifties in good health and CMV-seropositive.

A word on this clone: Sequence at one end of the junction differs from germline and may be a read error. V and J are TRBV4-1 and TRBJ2-7; 9 bases are shared with TRBD2. This CDR3 is 15 amino acids long. From germline, CDR1 is MGHRA and CDR2 YSYEKL. The CDR3 sequence: CASGQRTSVVYEQYF. The CDR3 DNA follows: TGCGCCAGCGGCCAACGGACTAGCGTCGTTTACGAGCAGTACTTC.

The sample holds a few counts of this clone. The chain combines TRBV9 with TRBJ2-5; tentative D call: TRBD2 (6 bases). Trimming stripped 4 bases from V and 4 bases from J, with 14 bases between. The CDR3 consists of 14 residues. Germline V gene data show CDR1 as SGDLS and CDR2 as YYNGEE. CDR3 sequence reads: CASSPRRVRETQYF. CDR3 nucleotides: TGTGCCAGCAGCCCCCGGAGGGTCCGAGAGACCCAGTACTTC.

This chain uses TRBV27 with TRBJ2-7; TRBD2 agrees at 10 bases. Germline V gene data show CDR1 as MNHEY and CDR2 as SMNVEV (reference sequence). Losses at the gene ends were 4 bases for V and 4 bases for J; bases not matched to a gene: 4. The CDR3 is made up of 14 amino acids. The CDR3 loop reads CASSSSGRVYEQYF. Here the CDR3 DNA reads TGTGCCAGCAGTTCTAGCGGGAGAGTATACGAGCAGTACTTC.

This clone has a handful of counts. The rearrangement uses TRBV11-2 and TRBJ2-7, with 8 bases lining up with TRBD1. Losses at the gene ends were 1 base for V and 7 bases for J; bases not matched to a gene: 9. This CDR3 is 15 amino acids long. Germline V gene sequence: CDR1 SGHAT, CDR2 FQNNGV. As DNA, the CDR3 is TGTGCCAGCAGCTTAGTATCGCAGGGGGCAGGGGAGCAGTACTTC. Protein product: CASSLVSQGAGEQYF.

In the case of this clone: The CDR3 does not end in the conserved phenylalanine or tryptophan, so this is likely a read error. The gene calls are TRBV6-5 and TRBJ1-1, with D perhaps matching TRBD1 (6 bases). The CDR3 extends over 15 amino acids. Trimming cost V 6 bases and J 4 bases, with 18 bases left between them. CDR1 and CDR2 from the germline V gene are MNHEY and SVGAGI. The CDR3 nucleotides read TGTGCCAGCAGGAAGACCCAGGGGAGAGGCACTGAAGCTTTCGTT. Residues: CASRKTQGRGTEAFV.

CDR3 coding DNA: TGCAGCGTCTTACAGGGGGCGCGTACTGAAGCTTTCTTT. Its protein is CSVLQGARTEAFF. V gene TRBV29-1 combines with J gene TRBJ1-1; 9 positions match TRBD1. Germline V gene lookup returns CDR1 SQVTM and CDR2 ANQGSEA. This CDR3 is built from 13 residues. Trimming cost V 6 bases and J 5 bases; bases outside gene matches: 7.

Only a few counts were recorded for this clone. V usage is TRBV28 and J usage is TRBJ2-3; D perhaps matches TRBD1 (6 bases). Germline CDR1 and CDR2: MDHEN and SYDVKM. CDR3 length: 17 residues. Trimming left V 2 bases short and J 10 bases short, with 25 bases between. The DNA for the CDR3 is TGTGCCAGCAGTTTACCGACAGGACCCTTACGTCTGATTCCGCAGTATTTT. It codes for CASSLPTGPLRLIPQYF.

The CDR3 DNA reads TGTGCCAGTACCTCCTGGAGGACTAGCGGGACAAATGAGCAGTTCTTC. Translating gives CASTSWRTSGTNEQFF. The chain links TRBV19 to TRBJ2-1, with 12 bases lining up with TRBD2. The CDR3 contains 16 residues. The trim removed 7 bases at V and 7 bases at J, leaving 11 bases unmatched. CDR1 is LNHDA, CDR2 SQIVND, per germline (reference sequence). The variable domain in full, completed from reference TRBV19 and TRBJ2-1, reads DGGITQSPKYLFRKEGQNVTLSCEQNLNHDAMYWYRQDPGQGLRLIYYSQIVNDFQKGDIAEGYSVSREKKESFPLTVTSAQKNPTAFYLCASTSWRTSGTNEQFFGPGTRLTVL.

This clone was counted a few times. The genes are TRBV6-6 and TRBJ2-7; TRBD2 matches at 7 bases. The V segment lost 7 bases and the J segment 1 base; nucleotides outside the gene matches: 4. The CDR3 spans 13 residues. The germline gives CDR1 MNHNY, CDR2 SVGAGI (reference sequence). CDR3 sequence reads: CASTASGSYEQYF. CDR3 coding DNA: TGTGCCAGCACTGCTAGCGGTTCCTACGAGCAGTACTTC.

The gene calls are TRBV7-2 and TRBJ2-1; 7 positions agree with TRBD2. The ends lost 5 bases at V and 16 bases at J; junction bases unmatched: 17. CDR1 is SGHTA and CDR2 is FQGNSA in the germline V gene. The CDR3 covers 14 residues. CDR3 amino acids: CASSPAVRAGVYFF. The CDR3, as DNA: TGTGCCAGCAGCCCGGCGGTGAGGGCGGGAGTGTATTTCTTC.

The chain joins TRBV11-1 to TRBJ2-5; 8 nucleotides align to TRBD1. Germline V gene data show CDR1 as SGHAT and CDR2 as FQDESV (reference sequence). The CDR3 consists of 14 residues. The V gene end was trimmed by 3 bases and the J gene end by 2 bases; junction bases not matched to a gene: 2. CDR3 sequence: CASSFNRGQETQYF. For the CDR3, the DNA is TGTGCCAGCAGCTTTAACAGGGGGCAAGAGACCCAGTACTTC.

The V call is TRBV10-2, the J call TRBJ2-7; 10 nucleotides align to TRBD2. With 6 bases clipped from V and 2 bases from J, the junction kept 4 bases outside the gene matches. Germline lookup yields CDR1 WSHSY and CDR2 SAAADI. The CDR3 has 14 residues. The DNA of the CDR3 is TGCGCCAGCAGGCCAGCGGGAGGGGCCTACGAGCAGTACTTC. It encodes CASRPAGGAYEQYF.

This clone was recorded a few times. CDR3 sequence (DNA): TGCGCCAGCAGCCCGGGACTAGCTGCCGAGCAGTACTTC. This codes for CASSPGLAAEQYF. The chain combines TRBV10-1 with TRBJ2-7; 9 bases line up with TRBD2. The CDR3 extends over 13 amino acids. Per germline, CDR1 WNHNN and CDR2 SYGVQD (reference sequence). With 6 bases clipped from V and 6 bases from J, the junction kept 6 bases outside the gene matches.

The rearrangement uses TRBV7-9 and TRBJ2-7, with D tentatively TRBD1 (5 bases). Trimming pared 5 bases from V and 7 bases from J, leaving 15 bases between. The germline V gene encodes CDR1 SEHNR and CDR2 FQNEAQ (reference sequence). This CDR3 comprises 13 residues. In nucleotides, the CDR3 is TGTGCCAGCAGCGTAGACAGTCCCGTAGAGCAGTACTTC. Its protein product is CASSVDSPVEQYF.

The chain joins TRBV10-3 to TRBJ1-1, with 7 nucleotides matching TRBD1. V lost 6 bases, J lost 4 bases, and 14 bases stayed unmatched. This CDR3 has 16 residues. Germline-derived CDR1 and CDR2 are ENHRY and SYGVKD. The CDR3 bases are TGTGCCATCAGCTATAAGCCAGGGACAGAGCGCACTGAAGCTTTCTTT. Translating gives CAISYKPGTERTEAFF.

This clone came up a few times. The chain is built from TRBV6-4 and TRBJ1-1; D is ambiguous. Germline CDR1 and CDR2: MRHNA and SNTAGT. The CDR3 consists of 13 residues. The V end lost 4 bases, the J end lost 1 base, and 7 bases lay between the germline ends. The DNA of the CDR3 is TGTGCCAGCAGTGTTAAGAGGAACACTGAAGCTTTCTTT. Amino acids: CASSVKRNTEAFF.

This clone came up many times. The gene calls are TRBV19 and TRBJ1-5; 8 bases line up with TRBD1. There are 16 residues in the CDR3. The germline V gene has CDR1 LNHDA and CDR2 SQIVND (reference sequence). Losses at the gene ends were 4 bases for V and 3 bases for J; bases not matched to a gene: 8. CDR3 DNA: TGTGCCAGTAGTACAATGACAGGGGTTGACAATCAGCCCCAGCATTTT. It is translated as CASSTMTGVDNQPQHF.

The rearrangement joins TRBV19 to TRBJ2-5; D is ambiguous. Deletions cut 6 bases from V and 0 bases from J, with 8 bases between. Germline V CDR1 and CDR2: LNHDA, SQIVND (reference sequence). The CDR3 has 13 residues. As DNA, the CDR3 is TGTGCCAGTAGCAACACGTACCAAGAGACCCAGTACTTC. It yields the protein CASSNTYQETQYF.

This clone was seen more than once but under ten times. The chain couples TRBV14 to TRBJ2-6; the D is unclear. The germline V gene has CDR1 SGHDN and CDR2 FVKESK. V was clipped by 4 bases and J by 4 bases, with 5 bases between them. The CDR3 totals 13 residues. The CDR3, as DNA: TGTGCCAGCAGCCTTCGGGGGGCCAACGTCCTGACTTTC. Translating it yields CASSLRGANVLTF. The full variable domain, its missing parts supplied by reference TRBV14 and TRBJ2-6, is EAGVTQFPSHSVIEKGQTVTLRCDPISGHDNLYWYRRVMGKEIKFLLHFVKESKQDESGMPNNRFLAERTGGTYSTLKVQPAELEDSGVYFCASSLRGANVLTFGAGSRLTVL.

The rearrangement links TRBV6-5 to TRBJ1-4; TRBD1 agrees at 11 bases. Germline values: CDR1 MNHEY, CDR2 SVGAGI. The CDR3 is 15 residues long. The V and J ends lost 0 bases and 7 bases, in that order; junction bases with no gene match: 1. The CDR3 region is CASSYSGQGVEKLFF. Written as DNA, the CDR3 is TGTGCCAGCAGTTACTCGGGACAGGGGGTTGAAAAACTGTTTTTT.